The T cell receptor beta chain under discussion was sequenced for a study of CXCR3-negative and CXCR3-positive naive CD8 T cells. Study information: The study obtained around 150 million TRB reads, about 1.5 +/- 0.3 million per library.

Study results and caveats: Cryopreserved cells showed partially decreased CXCR3 expression, and most assays used fresh PBMCs. Each naive subset displayed comparably high diversity, whereas memory CD8+ cells displayed much lower diversity. TRB CDR3s were more hydrophobic in CXCR3-positive than in CXCR3-negative naive cells. TRBV-TRBJ usage matched between naive CXCR3-negative and CXCR3-positive cells but not between memory cells.

Points on this clonotype: Its cognate antigen is unknown.

TRB cDNA was prepared as libraries by UMI-labeled 5' RACE. TCRdb reanalyzed the 5' RACE reads, giving one entry per CDR3 protein sequence and no DNA. This sample's table reports some 100,000 distinct CDR3 sequences. The CDR3 totals 15 residues. Looked up from germline, CDR1 is SGHTA and CDR2 is FQGTGA. Sequencing input: naive CXCR3+ CD8+ T cells from blood. Subset described: CD45RO-CCR7+CD27+CD95- naive CD8+ T cells expressing CXCR3 (TNR3+). J is TRBJ2-1 and V is TRBV7-3. The sequence came from a human donor in good health. Some clones in this sample may be carry-over from other donors' samples. CDR3 sequence: CASSLHLGSYNEQFF.